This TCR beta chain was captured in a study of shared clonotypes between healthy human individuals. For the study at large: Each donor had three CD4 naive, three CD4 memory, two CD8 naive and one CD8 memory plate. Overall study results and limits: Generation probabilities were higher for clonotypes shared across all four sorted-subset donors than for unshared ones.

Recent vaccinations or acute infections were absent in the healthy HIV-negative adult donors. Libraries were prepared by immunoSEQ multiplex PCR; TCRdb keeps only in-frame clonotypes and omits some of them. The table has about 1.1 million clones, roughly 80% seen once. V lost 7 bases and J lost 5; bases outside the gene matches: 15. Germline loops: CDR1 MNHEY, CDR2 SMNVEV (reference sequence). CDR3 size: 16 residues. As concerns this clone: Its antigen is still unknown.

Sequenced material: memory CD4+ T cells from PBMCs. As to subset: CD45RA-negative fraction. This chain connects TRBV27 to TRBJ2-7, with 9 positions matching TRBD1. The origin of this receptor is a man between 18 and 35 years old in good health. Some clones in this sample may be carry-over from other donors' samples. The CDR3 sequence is CASKIRQGGLGDEQYF. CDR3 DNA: TGTGCCAGCAAGATAAGACAGGGGGGGCTTGGGGACGAGCAGTACTTC.